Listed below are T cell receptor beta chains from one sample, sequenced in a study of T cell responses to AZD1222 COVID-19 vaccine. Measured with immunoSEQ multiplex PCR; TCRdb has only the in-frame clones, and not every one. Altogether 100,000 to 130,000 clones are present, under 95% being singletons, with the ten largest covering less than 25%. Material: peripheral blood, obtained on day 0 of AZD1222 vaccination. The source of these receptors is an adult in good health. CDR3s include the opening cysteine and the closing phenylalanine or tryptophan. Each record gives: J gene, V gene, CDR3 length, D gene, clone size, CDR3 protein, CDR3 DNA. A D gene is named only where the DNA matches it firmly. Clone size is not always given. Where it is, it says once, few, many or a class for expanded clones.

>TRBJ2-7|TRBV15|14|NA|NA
CATSTGPRVGEQYF
TGTGCCACCAGCACCGGTCCCAGGGTGGGGGAGCAGTACTTC
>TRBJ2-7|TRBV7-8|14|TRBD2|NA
CASSLGRGAYEQYF
TGTGCCAGCAGCTTGGGGCGGGGGGCGTACGAGCAGTACTTC
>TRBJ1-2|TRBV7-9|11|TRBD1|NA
CASSYGQGLTF
TGTGCCAGCAGCTACGGACAGGGCCTCACCTTC
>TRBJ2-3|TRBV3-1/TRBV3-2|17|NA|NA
CASSRRTEHFFTDTQYF
TGTGCCAGCAGCCGTAGGACCGAGCACTTCTTCACAGATACGCAGTATTTT
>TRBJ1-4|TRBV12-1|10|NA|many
CASPGLQLFF
TGTGCCAGCCCCGGACTCCAACTGTTTTTT
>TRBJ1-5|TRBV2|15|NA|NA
CASMEFRNGNQPQHF
TGTGCCAGCATGGAGTTCCGGAATGGCAATCAGCCCCAGCATTTT
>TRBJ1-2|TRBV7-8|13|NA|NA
CASSLGQNYGYTF
TGTGCCAGCAGCTTAGGACAGAACTATGGCTACACCTTC
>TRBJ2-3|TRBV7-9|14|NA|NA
CASSYRQSTDTQYF
TGTGCCAGCAGCTACCGACAGAGCACAGATACGCAGTATTTT
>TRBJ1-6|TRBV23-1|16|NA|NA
CASKSGTVLYNSPLHF
TGCGCCAGCAAAAGCGGGACGGTCCTTTATAATTCACCCCTCCACTTT
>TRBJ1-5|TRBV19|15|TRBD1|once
CASSRFRDRDQPQHF
TGTGCCAGTAGTCGGTTCCGGGACAGGGATCAGCCCCAGCATTTT
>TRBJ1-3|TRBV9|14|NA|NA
CASSVAGTGNTIYF
TGTGCCAGCAGCGTGGCTGGAACTGGAAACACCATATATTTT
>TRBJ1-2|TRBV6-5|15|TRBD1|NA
CASSLTHGTVPGYTF
TGTGCCAGCAGCCTTACACACGGGACAGTCCCTGGCTACACCTTC
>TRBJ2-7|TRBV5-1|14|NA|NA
CASSFGQQPYEQYF
TGCGCCAGCAGCTTCGGACAGCAACCCTACGAGCAGTACTTC
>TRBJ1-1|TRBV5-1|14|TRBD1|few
CASSLGTGATEAFF
TGCGCCAGCAGCTTGGGGACAGGGGCCACTGAAGCTTTCTTT
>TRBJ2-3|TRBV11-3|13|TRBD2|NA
CASSSSRGGAPYF
TGTGCCAGCAGCTCCTCTCGCGGGGGGGCGCCGTATTTT
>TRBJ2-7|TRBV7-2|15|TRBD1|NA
CASSLGDRSSYEQYF
TGTGCCAGCAGCTTAGGGGACAGGTCCTCCTACGAGCAGTACTTC
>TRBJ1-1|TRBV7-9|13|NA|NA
CASSGTLNTEAFF
TGTGCCAGCAGTGGGACGTTGAACACTGAAGCTTTCTTT
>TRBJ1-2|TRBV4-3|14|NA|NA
CASSQDRGVYGYTF
TGCGCCAGCAGCCAAGATCGGGGGGTTTATGGCTACACCTTC
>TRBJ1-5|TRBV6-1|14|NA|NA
CASSEGAGYQPQHF
TGTGCCAGCAGTGAAGGGGCAGGGTATCAGCCCCAGCATTTT
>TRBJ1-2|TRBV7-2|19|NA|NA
CASSLPRGANELANYGYTF
TGTGCCAGCAGCCTGCCCAGGGGAGCTAATGAGTTAGCTAACTATGGCTACACCTTC
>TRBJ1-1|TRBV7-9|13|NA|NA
CASSLTADTEAFF
TGTGCCAGCAGCTTAACTGCCGACACTGAAGCTTTCTTT
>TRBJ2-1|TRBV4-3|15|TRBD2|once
CASSQGTSGNNEQFF
TGCGCCAGCAGCCAAGGGACTAGCGGAAACAATGAGCAGTTCTTC
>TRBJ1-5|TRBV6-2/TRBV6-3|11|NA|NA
CASSYGGRQHF
TGTGCCAGCAGTTACGGGGGCAGGCAGCATTTT
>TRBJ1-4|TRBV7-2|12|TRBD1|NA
CASGGQLEKLFF
TGTGCCAGCGGGGGACAGCTTGAAAAACTGTTTTTT
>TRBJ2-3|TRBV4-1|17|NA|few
CASSQDMGGAGTDTQYF
TGCGCCAGCAGCCAAGATATGGGGGGCGCGGGCACAGATACGCAGTATTTT